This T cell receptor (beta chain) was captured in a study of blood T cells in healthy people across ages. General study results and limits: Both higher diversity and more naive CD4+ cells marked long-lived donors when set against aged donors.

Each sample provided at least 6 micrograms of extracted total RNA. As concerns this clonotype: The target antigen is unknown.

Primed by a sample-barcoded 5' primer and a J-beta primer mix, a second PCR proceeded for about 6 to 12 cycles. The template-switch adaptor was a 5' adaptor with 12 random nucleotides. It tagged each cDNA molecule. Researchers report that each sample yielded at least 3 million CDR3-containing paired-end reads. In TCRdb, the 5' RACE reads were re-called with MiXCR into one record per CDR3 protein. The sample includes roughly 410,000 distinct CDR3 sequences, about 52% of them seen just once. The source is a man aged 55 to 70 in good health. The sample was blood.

In nucleotides, the CDR3 is TGCGCCAGCAGCTTGGGTAACGCCCCCTCTGGGGCCAACGTCCTGACTTTC. It is translated as CASSLGNAPSGANVLTF. The V gene is TRBV5-1, the J gene TRBJ2-6, with D unclear. V was trimmed by 0 bases and J by 0 bases, leaving 10 bases between them. This CDR3 has 17 amino acids. Germline CDR1 is SGHRS and CDR2 is YFSETQ.